The rows below give T cell receptor beta chains drawn from one sample of a study of T cell repertoires in cytomegalovirus infection. MiXCR was run by TCRdb on the reads, yielding one entry per CDR3 protein. The table records some 390,000 distinct CDR3 sequences, 18% of them present only once. Sequenced input: PBMCs. Receptor source: a human donor in good health (CMV status not recorded). Some clones in this sample may be carry-over from other donors' samples. CDR3s include the opening cysteine and the closing phenylalanine or tryptophan. A D gene is named only where the DNA matches it firmly. Not every row has a clone size; where given, it reads once, few, many or a size class.

size	D	V	J	DNA	CDR3
few	NA	TRBV30	TRBJ1-1	TGTGCCTGGAGTATGGCAGGGATAGGGGAAGCTTTCTTT	CAWSMAGIGEAFF
NA	NA	TRBV7-2	TRBJ2-5	TGTGCCAGCAGCTCCTACAAGGGACAAGAGACCCAGTACTTC	CASSSYKGQETQYF
NA	TRBD1	TRBV3-1	TRBJ1-2	TGTGCCAGCAGCTTCAGACAGGGGACTCCTGGCTACACCTTC	CASSFRQGTPGYTF
many	NA	TRBV28	TRBJ1-4	TGTGCCAGCACAACAGGGATGGGGGAAAAACTGTTTTTT	CASTTGMGEKLFF
many	TRBD2	TRBV7-8	TRBJ2-1	TGTGCCAGCAGCCAACCGCTAGCGGGAGGGAAAAATGAGCAGTTCTTC	CASSQPLAGGKNEQFF
many	NA	TRBV20-1	TRBJ2-7	TGCAGTGCTAGAGACGGGGGGCTCTCCTACGAGCAGTACTTC	CSARDGGLSYEQYF
NA	TRBD2	TRBV20-1	TRBJ2-1	TGCAGTGCTAGATCCCCTAGCGGGAAGGTGCATGAGCAGTTCTTC	CSARSPSGKVHEQFF
many	NA	TRBV7-2	TRBJ2-3	TGTGCCAGCAGCCTCTCGGGACTGATCACAGATACGCAGTATTTT	CASSLSGLITDTQYF
many	TRBD2	TRBV7-6	TRBJ2-1	TGTGCCAGCAGCCTGGCTAGCGGGTATTTTAGTCGTGTCTACAATGAGCAGTTCTTC	CASSLASGYFSRVYNEQFF
NA	NA	TRBV29-1	TRBJ2-3	TGCAGCGACCCCCTAGGTTTGGTTTTCGATACGCAGTATTTT	CSDPLGLVFDTQYF
few	NA	TRBV7-9	TRBJ2-2	TGTGCCAGCACCGTGCGAGGCACCGGGGAGCTGTTTTTT	CASTVRGTGELFF
few	TRBD2	TRBV7-2	TRBJ2-3	TGTGCCAGCAGCACCCCTAGCGGGGGCCAGTTGTCAGATACGCAGTATTTT	CASSTPSGGQLSDTQYF
many	NA	TRBV7-8	TRBJ1-1	TGTGCCAGCAGCTTAGAGATGGGGCTAACTGAAGCTTTCTTT	CASSLEMGLTEAFF
NA	NA	TRBV2	TRBJ1-5	TGTGCCAGCAGTGATCTTCCTCAGCCCCAGCATTTT	CASSDLPQPQHF
many	TRBD1	TRBV7-2	TRBJ2-3	TGTGCCAGCAGCCCGGACAGGGGGAGCACAGATACGCAGTATTTT	CASSPDRGSTDTQYF
NA	TRBD2	TRBV7-2	TRBJ2-5	TGTGCCAGCAGCTTACAAGGCGGAGCGGGAGTACAAGAGACCCAGTACTTC	CASSLQGGAGVQETQYF
few	NA	TRBV11-2	TRBJ2-7	TGTGCCAGCAGCTTCGCGGGGAGCTCCTACGAGCAGTACTTC	CASSFAGSSYEQYF
NA	TRBD2	TRBV18	TRBJ2-1	TGTGCCAGCTCACCACGGCTAGCGGGAGAGTTTGAGCAGTTCTTC	CASSPRLAGEFEQFF
many	TRBD1	TRBV6-1	TRBJ2-5	TGTGCCAGCAGTGAGACAGGGGTGTGGTTGACCCAGTACTTC	CASSETGVWLTQYF
few	TRBD1	TRBV28	TRBJ1-2	TGTGCCAGCAGGATTAGGACAGGACTGACATATGGCTACACCTTC	CASRIRTGLTYGYTF
NA	TRBD1	TRBV2	TRBJ1-6	TGTGCCAGCAAAGGGACAGCTAATTCACCCCTCCACTTT	CASKGTANSPLHF